The 27 T cell receptor beta chains in this list originate from one sample, sequenced in a study of Graves' ophthalmopathy and Graves' hyperthyroidism. As the template, RNA transcripts were used to amplify TCR beta CDR3 regions. HTBI primers primed a first-round RT-PCR, and a second-round multiplex PCR followed. TCRdb ran MiXCR on the multiplex PCR reads and lists one entry per CDR3 protein. The sample consists of hundreds of thousands of distinct CDR3 sequences, roughly two fifths of them appearing once. Specimen: peripheral blood. The receptors were sampled from an adult man with Graves' ophthalmopathy.

Note on this clonotype: This may stem from a read error, because a much larger clone lies one nucleotide away. The V gene is TRBV7-9, the J gene TRBJ1-2; D is unresolved. Trimming pared 5 bases from V and 6 bases from J, leaving 10 bases between. The CDR3 has 12 residues. CDR1 is SEHNR, CDR2 FQNEAQ, per germline (reference sequence). CDR3 residues: CASSTAMDGYTF. The CDR3 nucleotides are TGTGCCAGCAGCACAGCTATGGATGGCTACACCTTC.

This clonotype was observed many times. The chain employs TRBV20-1 and TRBJ1-2; 9 bases are a match to TRBD1. Germline CDR1 DFQATT, CDR2 SNEGSKA (reference sequence). The CDR3 runs 14 residues. Trimming cost V 0 bases and J 4 bases; bases outside gene matches: 3. The CDR3 protein is CSARDVTGGYGYTF. The CDR3 DNA reads as TGCAGTGCTAGAGATGTGACAGGGGGCTATGGCTACACCTTC.

This chain connects TRBV7-3 to TRBJ2-5, with 7 positions matching TRBD1. Germline CDR1 SGHTA, CDR2 FQGTGA. The CDR3 covers 10 residues. Here the CDR3 reads CAQSTGESYF. The DNA for the CDR3 is TGTGCTCAATCAACAGGGGAGTCGTACTTC.

This clonotype appeared a few times. This CDR3 is CASSQARNQPQHF. CDR3 coding DNA: TGTGCCAGCAGCCAAGCGCGAAATCAGCCCCAGCATTTT. The chain joins TRBV7-2 to TRBJ1-5, with D unresolved. This CDR3 is 13 amino acids long. Looked up from germline, CDR1 is SGHTA and CDR2 is FQGNSA. The V gene lost 5 bases and the J gene lost 4 bases, with 9 bases spanning the gap.

The V call is TRBV25-1, the J call TRBJ2-2; D not certain. The CDR3 is 13 amino acids. V lost 11 bases, J lost 6 bases, and 16 bases lay in between. The germline CDR1 and CDR2 sequences are MGHDK and SYGVNS. The CDR3, as DNA: TGTGCCTGGAGTGTAGGGTACCCCGGGGAGCTGTTTTTT. This gives the protein CAWSVGYPGELFF.

This rearrangement joins TRBV10-2 to TRBJ2-5; D gene unclear. V gave up 0 bases and J gave up 3 bases, with 11 bases separating them. The V gene's germline CDR1 is WSHSY and CDR2 SAAADI. The length of the CDR3 is 15 residues. Written as DNA, the CDR3 is TGCGCCAGCAGTGAGTCCGTCGGGCATAAAGAGACCCAGTACTTC. This sequence encodes CASSESVGHKETQYF.

This clonotype was seen repeatedly, ten times or more. J is TRBJ1-5 and V is TRBV20-1, with unresolved D. The CDR3 extends over 14 amino acids. Germline V gene lookup returns CDR1 DFQATT and CDR2 SNEGSKA (reference sequence). V dropped 5 bases and J dropped 2 bases, with 13 bases sitting between them. CDR3: CSAPYDEGNQPQHF. CDR3 bases: TGCAGTGCTCCGTACGATGAGGGCAATCAGCCCCAGCATTTT.

J is TRBJ1-1 and V is TRBV5-4, with D perhaps TRBD1 (6 bases). The CDR3 is 16 residues long. The germline V and J ends were trimmed by 6 bases and 1 base, with 19 bases remaining between them. CDR1 is SGHNT, CDR2 YYREEE, per germline (reference sequence). Here the CDR3 DNA reads TGTGCCAGCATCTGGCGGGGGGGGACAAAGAACACTGAAGCTTTCTTT. Amino acid sequence: CASIWRGGTKNTEAFF.

In regard to this clonotype: Sequence at one end of the junction differs from germline and may be a read error. The rearrangement uses TRBV24-1 and TRBJ2-5, with TRBD1 matching 8 bases. Germline CDR1 reads KGHDR; CDR2 reads SFDVKD. The CDR3 length is 14 residues. The CDR3 spells CASSKTGDEETQYF. The CDR3 DNA reads TGTGCCAGCAGTAAGACAGGGGACGAGGAGACCCAGTACTTC.

DNA of the CDR3: TGCAGCGTTGAATCAGGGGACACTGAAGCTTTCTTT. It translates to CSVESGDTEAFF. V and J are TRBV29-1 and TRBJ1-1, with D maybe TRBD1 (6 bases). This CDR3 contains 12 residues. Trimming took off 2 bases at V and 3 bases at J, with 7 bases between the two ends. Germline values: CDR1 SQVTM, CDR2 ANQGSEA.

This clonotype showed up many times. The J gene is TRBJ1-2, the V gene TRBV7-9; 8 positions agree with TRBD1. Germline CDR1 is SEHNR and CDR2 is FQNEAQ (reference sequence). Trimming at V came to 4 bases and at J to 12 bases, leaving 4 bases not matched to a gene. This CDR3 contains 11 residues. CDR3 sequence reads: CASSSQGAHTF. CDR3 sequence (DNA): TGTGCCAGCAGCTCCCAGGGGGCGCACACCTTC.

The chain employs TRBV4-2 and TRBJ1-6; D is unresolved. Germline assignment: CDR1 LGHNA and CDR2 YNFKEQ. V was trimmed by 4 bases and J by 7 bases, leaving 17 bases between them. CDR3 length equals 16 residues. The CDR3 protein is CASSRSLGRSNSPLHF. In DNA, the CDR3 is TGTGCCAGCAGCCGATCCCTTGGCCGATCAAATTCACCCCTCCACTTT.

The chain combines TRBV11-2 with TRBJ2-7, with 10 bases fitting TRBD2. J gave up 4 bases and V 5 bases, and 11 bases lay outside the gene matches. This CDR3 contains 16 residues. The germline gives CDR1 SGHAT, CDR2 FQNNGV. The CDR3 coding sequence is TGTGCCAGCAGCCACCCGAGCGGGAGGGCCTGGTACGAGCAGTACTTC. Residues: CASSHPSGRAWYEQYF.

This clonotype was recorded many times. The chain carries TRBV2 and TRBJ1-2; D uncertain. The CDR3 totals 12 residues. The V gene lost 1 base and the J gene lost 4 bases, with 4 bases spanning the gap. Germline loops: CDR1 SNHLY, CDR2 FYNNEI. CDR3 DNA sequence: TGTGCCAGCAGTGAAGAGGGCTATGGCTACACCTTC. This encodes CASSEEGYGYTF.

This clonotype came up a few times. The chain employs TRBV5-4 and TRBJ2-7; 7 bases fit TRBD2. Germline CDR1 is SGHNT and CDR2 is YYREEE (reference sequence). With V trimmed by 4 bases and J by 5 bases, 15 bases remained unmatched. The CDR3 length is 16 residues. CDR3 DNA: TGTGCCAGCAGCGCGGGACGGCGCGGGAGAGGGGACGAGCAGTACTTC. As protein: CASSAGRRGRGDEQYF. Using reference TRBV5-4 and TRBJ2-7 for the parts outside the CDR3, the full variable domain is ETGVTQSPTHLIKTRGQQVTLRCSSQSGHNTVSWYQQALGQGPQFIFQYYREEENGRGNFPPRFSGLQFPNYSSELNVNALELDDSALYLCASSAGRRGRGDEQYFGPGTRLTVT.

As to this clonotype: Possible read error: a much larger clone is one base away. V gene TRBV29-1 combines with J gene TRBJ1-2; no definite D call. V lost 3 bases and J 3 bases, leaving 11 bases between the germline ends. CDR3 size: 13 residues. From germline, CDR1 is SQVTM and CDR2 ANQGSEA. CDR3 sequence reads: CSVDGDTDYGYTF. The CDR3, as DNA: TGCAGCGTTGATGGAGATACGGACTATGGCTACACCTTC.

This clonotype was observed once. The chain couples TRBV7-3 to TRBJ2-7, with 12 bases aligning to TRBD2. The DNA end lines up better with TRBJ2-1; the J call may be wrong. The CDR3 extends over 15 amino acids. Germline V gene lookup returns CDR1 SGHTA and CDR2 FQGTGA. The CDR3 DNA reads as TGTGCCAGCAGCCCGACTAGCGGGAGTATTTATGAGCAGTTCTTC. Amino acids: CASSPTSGSIYEQFF.

This clonotype was picked up many times. The genes are TRBV19 and TRBJ1-1; 7 bases line up with TRBD1. Germline V lookup: CDR1 LNHDA, CDR2 SQIVND (reference sequence). The CDR3 extends over 16 amino acids. V lost 6 bases to trimming and J lost 1 base; unmatched junction nucleotides: 11. As DNA, the CDR3 is TGTGCCAGTAGAGGAGGAGGTACAGGGGCGAACACTGAAGCTTTCTTT. As protein: CASRGGGTGANTEAFF.

V is TRBV9 and J is TRBJ2-7; 10 bases fit TRBD1. The germline V gene has CDR1 SGDLS and CDR2 YYNGEE. J lost 5 bases, V lost 3 bases, and 8 bases had no gene match. There are 15 residues in the CDR3. In DNA, the CDR3 is TGTGCCAGCAGCGACCAGCCGGGACAGGGGAACGAGCAGTACTTC. Translation gives CASSDQPGQGNEQYF. The whole variable domain, filled in from reference TRBV9 and TRBJ2-7, reads DSGVTQTPKHLITATGQRVTLRCSPRSGDLSVYWYQQSLDQGLQFLIQYYNGEERAKGNILERFSAQQFPDLHSELNLSSLELGDSALYFCASSDQPGQGNEQYFGPGTRLTVT.

The V gene is TRBV2, the J gene TRBJ1-1; weak D call: TRBD1 (5 bases). Per germline, CDR1 SNHLY and CDR2 FYNNEI. The CDR3 is 16 residues long. Trimming took off 3 bases at V and 1 base at J, with 15 bases between the two ends. CDR3 coding DNA: TGTGCCAGCAGTGATTCGGCTCCTAGGGGGAACACTGAAGCTTTCTTT. Translation gives CASSDSAPRGNTEAFF.

This clonotype was seen ten or more times. This chain joins TRBV10-3 and TRBJ1-4, with D hard to call. This CDR3 contains 13 residues. CDR1 is ENHRY and CDR2 is SYGVKD in the germline V gene. Trimming removed 5 bases from V and 8 bases from J, with 12 bases in between. The CDR3 DNA is TGTGCCATCAGTTCAGTACAAAGGGAAAAACTGTTTTTT. Translating it yields CAISSVQREKLFF.

This chain uses TRBV20-1 with TRBJ2-7, with D tentatively TRBD2 (6 bases). Germline CDR1 DFQATT, CDR2 SNEGSKA (reference sequence). Trimming pared 6 bases from V and 3 bases from J, leaving 12 bases between. This CDR3 region has 12 residues. The CDR3 region is CSAGGRVYEQYF. The CDR3 DNA sequence: TGCAGTGCCGGGGGTAGGGTCTACGAGCAGTACTTC.

The V gene is TRBV20-1, the J gene TRBJ1-2, with D maybe TRBD1 (5 bases). Looked up from germline, CDR1 is DFQATT and CDR2 is SNEGSKA (reference sequence). This CDR3 comprises 14 residues. Trimming pared 3 bases from V and 8 bases from J, leaving 19 bases between. The CDR3 nucleotides read TGCAGTGCTAGCCGTCAGGGATCCTGGCCGGGCTACACCTTC. Amino acid sequence: CSASRQGSWPGYTF.

A note on this clonotype: A junction end diverges from the germline sequence, so it may reflect a read error. J is TRBJ2-2 and V is TRBV25-1; the match to TRBD1 covers 9 bases. This CDR3 is 16 amino acids long. Looked up from germline, CDR1 is MGHDK and CDR2 is SYGVNS. The CDR3 loop reads CASSQDRTGAGGELFF. The CDR3 DNA reads as TGCGCCAGCAGCCAAGATCGGACAGGGGCGGGCGGGGAGCTGTTTTTT.

The V call is TRBV5-1, the J call TRBJ2-2; D is possibly TRBD2 (5 bases). V lost 0 bases to trimming and J lost 0 bases, with 9 bases between them. The length of the CDR3 is 16 residues. Per the germline V gene, CDR1 is SGHRS and CDR2 is YFSETQ. In DNA, the CDR3 is TGCGCCAGCAGCTTGGTTGGCGGGTCGAACACCGGGGAGCTGTTTTTT. It is translated as CASSLVGGSNTGELFF.

This clonotype was seen ten or more times. The chain has TRBV29-1 and TRBJ1-1; a weak D match, TRBD1 (5 bases). Per the germline V gene, CDR1 is SQVTM and CDR2 is ANQGSEA. V gave up 3 bases and J gave up 4 bases, with 12 bases separating them. This CDR3 has 13 amino acids. CDR3 nucleotide sequence: TGCAGCGTTGACACGGCCAGGGCCACTGAAGCTTTCTTT. Translated, it gives CSVDTARATEAFF.

This clonotype was recorded many times. The chain combines TRBV29-1 with TRBJ1-2, with 11 bases lining up with TRBD1. The CDR3 contains 16 residues. V lost 2 bases, J lost 7 bases, and 12 bases stayed unmatched. Germline loops: CDR1 SQVTM, CDR2 ANQGSEA. The CDR3 DNA follows: TGCAGCGTTGAACCGGGGACAGGGGGAAGTGCTTCTGGCTACACCTTC. Protein: CSVEPGTGGSASGYTF. The whole variable domain, filled in from reference TRBV29-1 and TRBJ1-2, reads SAVISQKPSRDICQRGTSLTIQCQVDSQVTMMFWYRQQPGQSLTLIATANQGSEATYESGFVIDKFPISRPNLTFSTLTVSNMSPEDSSIYLCSVEPGTGGSASGYTFGSGTRLTVV.